This T cell receptor (beta chain) was observed in a study of T cell responses to AZD1222 COVID-19 vaccine. About the research overall: Second doses were pooled across both intervals (about 4 or about 12 weeks). General observations from the study: CD4 TCRs linked to vaccination spanned spike, dominating at 160-218 and 743-854. Seropositive status at baseline applied to only 6 or 7 AZD1222 recipients. Spike-specific TCR breadth rose after two AZD1222 doses, and depth rose as well.

A remark on this clone: Its antigen is currently unknown.

Germline CDR1 is SGHRS and CDR2 is YFSETQ. Deletions cut 0 bases from V and 3 bases from J, with 7 bases between. The CDR3 has 13 amino acids. The table came from immunoSEQ multiplex PCR; TCRdb's copy has only in-frame clones and leaves some out. The profile shows roughly 100,000 clones, approximately 90% of them singletons. The chain combines TRBV5-1 with TRBJ2-7; D call uncertain. This TCR was sampled from an adult in good health. This sample comprised peripheral blood, obtained on day 0 of AZD1222 vaccination. CDR3 DNA: TGCGCCAGCAGCTTGGCTCCGGGCTACGAGCAGTACTTC. Translated: CASSLAPGYEQYF.